This TCR beta chain was captured by sequencing in a study of radiation and T cells in renal cell carcinoma. Overall study: Nephrectomy followed 15 Gy stereotactic body radiation by 4 weeks. Broader study findings: In blood, top tumor clones expanded by 2 weeks, shrinking by 4.

On this clone: Its antigen remains unknown.

CDR3 length equals 14 residues. The germline CDR1 and CDR2 sequences are SGHRS and YFSETQ. Trimming left V 2 bases short and J 7 bases short, with 12 bases between. The time point denotes: blood 2 weeks post-SBRT. The treatment was: 15 Gy SBRT to primary tumor, nephrectomy 4 weeks later. This renal cell carcinoma was of the clear cell type. Clones were sequenced by immunoSEQ multiplex PCR, and TCRdb holds only the in-frame ones, with some missing. The sample includes roughly 130,000 clones, 88% of them seen just once. J is TRBJ1-4 and V is TRBV5-1, with TRBD1 as a possible D gene (6 bases). Sequences were derived from blood, sampled from a patient whose treatment included radiotherapy and nephrectomy. This clonotype was obtained from a woman aged 70-85 years with renal cell carcinoma. In DNA, the CDR3 is TGCGCCAGCAGCTTTCGCAGGGGAAGTGAAAAACTGTTTTTT. Its translation: CASSFRRGSEKLFF.